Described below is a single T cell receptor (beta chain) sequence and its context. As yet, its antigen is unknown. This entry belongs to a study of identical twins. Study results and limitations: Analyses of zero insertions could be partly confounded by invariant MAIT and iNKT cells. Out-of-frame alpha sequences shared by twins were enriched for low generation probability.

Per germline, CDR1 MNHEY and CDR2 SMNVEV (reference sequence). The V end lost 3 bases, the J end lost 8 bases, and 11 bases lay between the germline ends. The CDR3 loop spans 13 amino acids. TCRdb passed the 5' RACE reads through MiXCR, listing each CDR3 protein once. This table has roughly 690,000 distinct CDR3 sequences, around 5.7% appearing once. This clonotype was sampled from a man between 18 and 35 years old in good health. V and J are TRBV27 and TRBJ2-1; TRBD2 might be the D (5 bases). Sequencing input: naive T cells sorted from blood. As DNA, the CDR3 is TGTGCCAGCAGTTTTGAGTCGGGGTATGAGCAGTTCTTC. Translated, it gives CASSFESGYEQFF.